This TCR beta chain came from a study of blood T cell repertoires in COVID-19. Overall study context: Some COVID-19 samples were acute and others convalescent; all came from the United States, Italy and Spain. Sample material is recorded as cDNA or gDNA derived from T cells, B-cell-depleted T cells, or PBMCs.

The table came from immunoSEQ multiplex PCR; TCRdb's copy has only in-frame clones and leaves some out. The sample lists under 200,000 clones; 83% were seen once. This TCR was sampled from a human donor in a cohort sampled during active COVID-19. Sequences were obtained from peripheral blood.

The CDR3 here is CASSQGGPTYEQYF. In DNA form, the CDR3 reads TGTGCCAGCTCGCAGGGAGGTCCAACCTACGAGCAGTACTTC. The J gene is TRBJ2-7, the V gene TRBV18; D is possibly TRBD2 (6 bases). Germline CDR1 reads KGHSH; CDR2 reads LQKENI. The CDR3 covers 14 residues. Trimming shortened V by 6 bases and J by 2 bases, and 14 bases separated the two germline ends.